These T cell receptor beta chains were read from a single sample in a study of blood T cell repertoires in COVID-19. Libraries were prepared by immunoSEQ multiplex PCR; TCRdb keeps only in-frame clonotypes and omits some of them. The sample has 95,000 to 120,000 clones, 85% to 90% seen once. The specimen sequenced was peripheral blood. Receptors were obtained from an older woman with COVID-19, enrolled during active disease. CDR3s include the opening cysteine and the closing phenylalanine or tryptophan. D genes are given only for firm matches. Expanded clones get a size class; other rows say once, few or many, or leave the size out.

cdr3_length	d_call	v_call	clone_size	j_call	cdr3_aa	cdr3_nt
13	-	TRBV2	-	TRBJ2-7	CASLRLQHYEQYF	TGTGCTAGCCTCAGGTTACAGCACTACGAGCAGTACTTC
12	TRBD1	TRBV4-1	-	TRBJ2-1	CASSSQGAEQFF	TGCGCCAGCAGCTCACAGGGGGCTGAGCAGTTCTTC
17	TRBD1	TRBV25-1	-	TRBJ2-1	CASSEYTGTGFNNEQFF	TGTGCCAGCAGTGAATACACCGGGACAGGGTTCAACAATGAGCAGTTCTTC
13	-	TRBV10-3	-	TRBJ1-4	CATLGGAGEKLFF	TGTGCCACCCTAGGAGGGGCGGGAGAAAAACTGTTTTTT
17	-	TRBV19	medium-sized	TRBJ1-3	CASSTLTGGSSGNTIYF	TGTGCCAGTAGTACTCTGACAGGCGGGAGCTCTGGAAACACCATATATTTT
17	TRBD1	TRBV6-1	-	TRBJ1-1	CASSEGRQGFANTEAFF	TGTGCCAGCAGTGAAGGTCGACAGGGGTTCGCGAACACTGAAGCTTTCTTT
13	-	TRBV4-3	-	TRBJ1-1	CASSLALNTEAFF	TGCGCCAGCAGTTTAGCCCTGAACACTGAAGCTTTCTTT
14	TRBD2	TRBV5-1	-	TRBJ2-3	CASGRTSGWDTQYF	TGCGCCAGCGGCCGGACTAGCGGGTGGGATACGCAGTATTTT
14	-	TRBV6-2/TRBV6-3	-	TRBJ1-5	CASSYFQSNQPQHF	TGTGCCAGCAGTTACTTCCAGTCTAATCAGCCCCAGCATTTT
16	TRBD1	TRBV7-8	-	TRBJ1-1	CASSPTNRGRSAEAFF	TGTGCCAGCAGCCCTACGAACAGGGGGAGAAGCGCTGAAGCTTTCTTT
13	-	TRBV12-3/TRBV12-4	few	TRBJ1-2	CASSSPQRLGYTF	TGTGCCAGCAGTTCGCCCCAGAGGCTCGGCTACACCTTC
14	-	TRBV7-2	-	TRBJ1-2	CASSLATGLYGYTF	TGTGCCAGCAGCTTAGCGACAGGCCTCTATGGCTACACCTTC
13	-	TRBV15	-	TRBJ2-7	CATSRDWAYEQYF	TGTGCCACCAGCAGGGACTGGGCCTACGAGCAGTACTTC
13	-	TRBV13	-	TRBJ1-2	CASSLLGAAGYTF	TGTGCCAGCAGCTTACTGGGGGCGGCGGGCTACACCTTC
14	-	TRBV7-9	-	TRBJ2-1	CATPEGVESNEQFF	TGTGCCACCCCAGAGGGGGTTGAGAGTAATGAGCAGTTCTTC
13	-	TRBV6-5	few	TRBJ1-1	CASMNRAHTEAFF	TGTGCCAGCATGAACAGAGCCCACACTGAAGCTTTCTTT
15	-	TRBV6-2/TRBV6-3	-	TRBJ1-1	CASSYTITKGDEAFF	TGTGCCAGCAGTTACACCATTACCAAGGGGGATGAAGCTTTCTTT
15	TRBD1	TRBV15	-	TRBJ1-1	CATSREMWTGAEAFF	TGTGCCACCAGCAGAGAGATGTGGACAGGGGCTGAAGCTTTCTTT
13	-	TRBV19	-	TRBJ2-7	CASSIPGFYEQYF	TGTGCCAGTAGCATACCCGGGTTTTACGAGCAGTACTTC
15	-	TRBV5-5	-	TRBJ1-1	CASSLEGQLNTEAFF	TGTGCCAGCAGCTTGGAAGGACAGCTGAACACTGAAGCTTTCTTT
15	TRBD1	TRBV7-9	-	TRBJ1-5	CASSLGLTGNQPQHF	TGTGCCAGCAGCTTAGGTTTGACAGGGAATCAGCCCCAGCATTTT
17	TRBD1	TRBV11-2	-	TRBJ2-5	CASSLEGQAVPQETQYF	TGTGCCAGCAGCTTAGAAGGACAGGCTGTTCCACAAGAGACCCAGTACTTC
15	TRBD2	TRBV7-3	-	TRBJ2-1	CASSHSGGSNNEQFF	TGTGCCAGCAGCCATAGCGGGGGGTCCAACAATGAGCAGTTCTTC
14	-	TRBV6-6	-	TRBJ1-2	CASSYDSYNYGYTF	TGTGCCAGCAGTTATGACAGTTATAACTATGGCTACACCTTC
16	-	TRBV5-1	-	TRBJ2-1	CASSPRGLGSYNEQFF	TGCGCCAGCAGCCCAAGAGGGTTGGGATCCTACAATGAGCAGTTCTTC
15	TRBD2	TRBV2	-	TRBJ2-1	CASSEGAGGRNEQFF	TGTGCCAGCAGTGAAGGGGCGGGGGGCCGCAATGAGCAGTTCTTC
17	TRBD2	TRBV6-1	-	TRBJ2-1	CASSATSGGWSYNEQFF	TGTGCCAGCAGTGCGACTAGCGGGGGGTGGTCCTACAATGAGCAGTTCTTC
14	TRBD1	TRBV27	once	TRBJ1-1	CASSPGTGNTEAFF	TGTGCCAGCAGCCCCGGGACAGGGAACACTGAAGCTTTCTTT
19	TRBD1	TRBV6-6	-	TRBJ1-5	CASSPRVGRTGVGDQPQHF	TGTGCCAGCAGTCCCAGGGTAGGCCGGACAGGGGTTGGCGATCAGCCCCAGCATTTT
13	-	TRBV18	-	TRBJ2-7	CASSLMTVYEQYF	TGTGCCAGCTCACTCATGACAGTTTACGAGCAGTACTTC
15	TRBD1	TRBV27	-	TRBJ1-4	CASSPRTGPNEKLFF	TGTGCCAGCAGTCCCCGGACAGGGCCTAATGAAAAACTGTTTTTT
17	TRBD1	TRBV11-2	-	TRBJ1-2	CASSRKGTGGDNYGYTF	TGTGCCAGCAGCCGGAAAGGGACAGGGGGCGATAACTATGGCTACACCTTC
12	TRBD1	TRBV7-9	-	TRBJ1-1	CASMTGGTEAFF	TGTGCCAGTATGACAGGGGGCACTGAAGCTTTCTTT
16	-	TRBV7-7	once	TRBJ2-5	CASSLAPQGPQETQYF	TGTGCTAGCAGCTTAGCTCCCCAGGGGCCCCAAGAGACCCAGTACTTC
17	-	TRBV12-5	-	TRBJ2-5	CACGLGGTGGQQETQYF	TGTGCTTGTGGTTTGGGGGGGACAGGCGGGCAACAAGAGACCCAGTACTTC
15	TRBD2	TRBV2	-	TRBJ2-2	CASSPWTSGTGELFF	TGTGCCAGCAGTCCCTGGACTAGCGGCACCGGGGAGCTGTTTTTT
15	-	TRBV6-5	-	TRBJ2-5	CASRREGLTEETQYF	TGTGCCAGCAGACGCGAAGGACTTACCGAAGAGACCCAGTACTTC
13	-	TRBV19	-	TRBJ1-1	CASSPFEGTEAFF	TGTGCCAGTAGTCCCTTCGAGGGAACTGAAGCTTTCTTT
15	TRBD2	TRBV5-5	-	TRBJ2-7	CASRGLAGDPYEQYF	TGTGCCAGCAGGGGACTAGCGGGGGATCCCTACGAGCAGTACTTC
14	TRBD2	TRBV6-5	-	TRBJ2-7	CASRLRAGAGEQYF	TGTGCCAGCCGACTAAGAGCGGGGGCAGGCGAGCAGTACTTC
14	TRBD1	TRBV6-1	-	TRBJ1-1	CASSEGTGSFGPFF	TGTGCCAGCAGTGAGGGGACAGGGTCATTTGGACCTTTCTTT
15	TRBD1	TRBV18	-	TRBJ1-2	CASSPPTGGGYGYTF	TGTGCCAGCTCACCACCGACAGGGGGCGGCTATGGCTACACCTTC
16	TRBD1	TRBV5-4	-	TRBJ2-5	CASSATRTGLQETQYF	TGTGCCAGCAGCGCGACCCGGACAGGTTTGCAAGAGACCCAGTACTTC
18	TRBD1	TRBV2	once	TRBJ1-6	CASRDARTGGLRNSPLHF	TGTGCCAGCAGAGACGCCCGGACAGGGGGATTACGGAATTCACCCCTCCACTTT
14	-	TRBV5-4	-	TRBJ1-6	CASSLGGPNSPLHF	TGTGCCAGCAGCTTGGGGGGGCCAAATTCACCCCTCCACTTT
14	-	TRBV7-2	-	TRBJ2-7	CASSLPQGTYEQYF	TGTGCCAGCAGCTTACCCCAGGGCACCTACGAGCAGTACTTC
14	TRBD1	TRBV27	-	TRBJ1-5	CASSRQGKNQPQHF	TGTGCCAGCAGTCGACAGGGTAAAAATCAGCCCCAGCATTTT
13	-	TRBV28	-	TRBJ1-1	CASSDSLNTEAFF	TGTGCCAGCAGCGACAGCTTGAACACTGAAGCTTTCTTT
14	TRBD1	TRBV6-4	-	TRBJ2-3	CASRGDRDTDTQYF	TGTGCCAGCAGGGGGGACAGGGATACAGATACGCAGTATTTT
15	-	TRBV9	-	TRBJ1-3	CASSSGGAAGNTIYF	TGTGCCAGCAGCTCAGGAGGGGCAGCTGGAAACACCATATATTTT
14	-	TRBV3-1/TRBV3-2	few	TRBJ1-6	CASSQGVSVAPLHF	TGTGCCAGCAGCCAAGGTGTCTCCGTTGCGCCCCTCCACTTT
16	-	TRBV6-2/TRBV6-3	-	TRBJ2-7	CASSLPHRVLTYEQYF	TGTGCCAGCAGCCTTCCTCACAGGGTTCTTACCTACGAGCAGTACTTC
14	-	TRBV11-2	once	TRBJ2-2	CASSPSANTGELFF	TGTGCCAGCAGCCCAAGCGCGAACACCGGGGAGCTGTTTTTT
15	-	TRBV4-3	-	TRBJ2-7	CASSQDAGDLYEQYF	TGCGCCAGCAGCCAAGATGCCGGGGATCTCTACGAGCAGTACTTC
17	TRBD2	TRBV5-6	-	TRBJ2-2	CASSLWGLATATGELFF	TGTGCCAGCAGCTTGTGGGGACTAGCGACCGCCACCGGGGAGCTGTTTTTT
14	TRBD1	TRBV19	-	TRBJ1-6	CASSMEGQESPLHF	TGTGCCAGTAGTATGGAGGGACAGGAGTCACCCCTCCACTTT
12	-	TRBV2	-	TRBJ2-5	CASSASGETQYF	TGTGCCAGCAGTGCGTCCGGGGAGACCCAGTACTTC
15	TRBD1	TRBV2	-	TRBJ2-6	CASRADRAGANVLTF	TGTGCCAGCAGAGCCGACAGGGCCGGGGCCAACGTCCTGACTTTC